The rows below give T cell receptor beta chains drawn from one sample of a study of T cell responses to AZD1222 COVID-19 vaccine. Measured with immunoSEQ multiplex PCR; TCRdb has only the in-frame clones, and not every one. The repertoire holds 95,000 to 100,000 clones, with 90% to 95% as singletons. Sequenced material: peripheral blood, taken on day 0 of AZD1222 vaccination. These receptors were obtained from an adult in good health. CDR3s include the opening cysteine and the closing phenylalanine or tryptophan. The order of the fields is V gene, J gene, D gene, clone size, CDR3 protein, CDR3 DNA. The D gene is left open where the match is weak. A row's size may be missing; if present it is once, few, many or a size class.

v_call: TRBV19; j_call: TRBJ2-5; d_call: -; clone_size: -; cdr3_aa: CASRNPPRLSQYF; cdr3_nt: TGTGCCAGTAGAAACCCCCCACGACTGTCACAGTACTTC
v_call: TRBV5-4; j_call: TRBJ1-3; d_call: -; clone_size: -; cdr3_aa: CASSLNQGLGNTIYF; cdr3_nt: TGTGCCAGCAGCTTGAATCAGGGGTTGGGAAACACCATATATTTT
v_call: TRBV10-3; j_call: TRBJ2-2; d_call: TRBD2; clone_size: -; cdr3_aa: CAISVPTGGGTGELFF; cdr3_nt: TGTGCCATCAGTGTGCCCACGGGAGGAGGTACCGGGGAGCTGTTTTTT
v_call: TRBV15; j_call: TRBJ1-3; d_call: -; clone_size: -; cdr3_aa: CATSRDRSSGNTIYF; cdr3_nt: TGTGCCACCAGCAGAGATCGGTCCTCTGGAAACACCATATATTTT
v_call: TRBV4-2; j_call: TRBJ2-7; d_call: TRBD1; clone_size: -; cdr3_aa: CASSQEGTGGVEQYF; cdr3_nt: TGTGCCAGCAGCCAAGAAGGGACAGGGGGAGTCGAGCAGTACTTC
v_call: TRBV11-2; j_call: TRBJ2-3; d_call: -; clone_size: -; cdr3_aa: CASTPDSHTQYF; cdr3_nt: TGTGCCAGCACTCCGGACAGCCATACGCAGTATTTT
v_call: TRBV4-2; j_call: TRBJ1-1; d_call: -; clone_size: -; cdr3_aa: CASSQDRTVEAFF; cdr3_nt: TGTGCCAGCAGCCAAGATCGGACAGTTGAAGCTTTCTTT
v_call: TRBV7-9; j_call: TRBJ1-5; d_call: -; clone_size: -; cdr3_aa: CASSPPGAPNQPQHF; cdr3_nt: TGTGCCAGCAGCCCCCCCGGGGCTCCAAATCAGCCCCAGCATTTT
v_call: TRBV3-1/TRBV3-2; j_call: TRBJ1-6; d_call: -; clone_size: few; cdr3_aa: CASSQDPVFNSPLHF; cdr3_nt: TGTGCCAGCAGCCAAGATCCGGTTTTTAATTCACCCCTCCACTTT
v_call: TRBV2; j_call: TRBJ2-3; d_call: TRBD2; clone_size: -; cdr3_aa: CATAGTSVADTQYF; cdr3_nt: TGTGCCACCGCCGGGACTAGCGTAGCAGATACGCAGTATTTT
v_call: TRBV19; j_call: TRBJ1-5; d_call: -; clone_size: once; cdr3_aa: CASSILLNQPQHF; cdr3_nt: TGTGCCAGTAGTATATTGCTAAATCAGCCCCAGCATTTT
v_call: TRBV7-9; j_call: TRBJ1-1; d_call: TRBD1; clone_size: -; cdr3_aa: CASSLTGGANTEAFF; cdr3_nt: TGTGCCAGCAGCTTGACAGGGGGCGCGAACACTGAAGCTTTCTTT
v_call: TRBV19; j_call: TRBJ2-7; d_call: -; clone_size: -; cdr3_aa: CASSPWDVYEQYF; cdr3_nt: TGTGCCAGTAGTCCGTGGGACGTCTACGAGCAGTACTTC
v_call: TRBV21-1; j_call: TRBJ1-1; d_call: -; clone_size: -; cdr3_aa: CASRGRVIGYTEAFF; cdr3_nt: TGTGCCAGCAGGGGGCGCGTAATCGGCTACACTGAAGCTTTCTTT
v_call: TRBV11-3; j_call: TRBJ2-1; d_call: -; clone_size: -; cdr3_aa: CASRSGSGGEQFF; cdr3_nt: TGTGCCAGCAGGAGCGGGTCTGGCGGTGAGCAGTTCTTC
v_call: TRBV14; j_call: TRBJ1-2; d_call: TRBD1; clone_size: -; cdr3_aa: CASSQEVSQGAYGYTF; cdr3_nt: TGTGCCAGCAGCCAAGAGGTTTCACAGGGGGCCTATGGCTACACCTTC
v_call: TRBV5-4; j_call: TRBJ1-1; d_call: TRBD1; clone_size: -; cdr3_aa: CATDIKGQGIRTEAFF; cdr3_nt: TGTGCCACCGACATTAAAGGACAGGGGATACGCACTGAAGCTTTCTTT
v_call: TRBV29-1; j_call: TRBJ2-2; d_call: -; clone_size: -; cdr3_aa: CSVGVGNTGELFF; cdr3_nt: TGCAGCGTGGGAGTGGGAAACACCGGGGAGCTGTTTTTT
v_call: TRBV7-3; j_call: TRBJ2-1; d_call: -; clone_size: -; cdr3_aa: CASSLSISPNNEQFF; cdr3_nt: TGTGCCAGCAGCTTATCTATATCTCCAAACAATGAGCAGTTCTTC
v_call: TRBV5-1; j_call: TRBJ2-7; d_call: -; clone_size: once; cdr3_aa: CASTGGSYEQYF; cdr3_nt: TGCGCCAGCACTGGCGGTTCCTACGAGCAGTACTTC
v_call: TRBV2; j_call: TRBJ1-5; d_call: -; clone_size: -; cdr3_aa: CASSRHPPFYSNQPQHF; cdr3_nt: TGTGCCAGCAGTAGACACCCGCCGTTTTATAGCAATCAGCCCCAGCATTTT
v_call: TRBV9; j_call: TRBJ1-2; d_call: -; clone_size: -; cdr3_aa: CASSVDSAPYGYTF; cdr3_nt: TGTGCCAGCAGCGTAGACTCAGCCCCCTATGGCTACACCTTC
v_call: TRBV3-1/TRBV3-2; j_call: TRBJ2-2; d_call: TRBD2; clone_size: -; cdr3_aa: CASSQEWREGGATGELFF; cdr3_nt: TGTGCCAGCAGCCAAGAATGGCGGGAGGGCGGGGCGACCGGGGAGCTGTTTTTT
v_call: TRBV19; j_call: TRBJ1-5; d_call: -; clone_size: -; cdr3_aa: CASSIGVGTQHF; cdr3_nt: TGTGCCAGTAGTATAGGGGTGGGAACCCAGCATTTT
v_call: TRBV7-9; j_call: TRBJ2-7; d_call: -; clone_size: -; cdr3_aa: CARGPVGHEQYF; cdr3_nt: TGTGCCCGAGGACCTGTGGGGCACGAGCAGTACTTC
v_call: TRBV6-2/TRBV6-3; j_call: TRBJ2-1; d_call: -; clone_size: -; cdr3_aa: CASSYTLNSYNEQFF; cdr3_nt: TGTGCCAGCAGTTACACTCTAAACTCCTACAATGAGCAGTTCTTC
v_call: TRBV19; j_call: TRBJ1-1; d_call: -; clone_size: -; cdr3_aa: CASSARGKKAFF; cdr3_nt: TGTGCCAGTAGCGCCAGGGGTAAGAAAGCTTTCTTT
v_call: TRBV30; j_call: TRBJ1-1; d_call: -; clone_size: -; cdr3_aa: CAWRDRSQKEAFF; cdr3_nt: TGTGCCTGGAGGGACCGGTCTCAAAAAGAAGCTTTCTTT
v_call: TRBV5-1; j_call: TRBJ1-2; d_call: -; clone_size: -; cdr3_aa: CASSLDVGASDYGYTF; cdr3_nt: TGCGCCAGCAGCTTGGATGTCGGCGCCAGCGACTATGGCTACACCTTC
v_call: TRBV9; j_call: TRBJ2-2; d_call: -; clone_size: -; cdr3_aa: CASSVAGSAPLTGELFF; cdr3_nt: TGTGCCAGCAGCGTAGCTGGAAGCGCGCCTTTGACCGGGGAGCTGTTTTTT
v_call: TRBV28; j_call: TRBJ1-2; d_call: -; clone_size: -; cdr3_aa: CASSDRSYGYTF; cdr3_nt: TGTGCCAGCAGTGACAGGAGCTATGGCTACACCTTC
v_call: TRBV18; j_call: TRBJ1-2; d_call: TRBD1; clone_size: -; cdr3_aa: CASSRTQGDRGYTF; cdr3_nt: TGTGCCAGCTCACGAACACAGGGGGATAGAGGCTACACCTTC
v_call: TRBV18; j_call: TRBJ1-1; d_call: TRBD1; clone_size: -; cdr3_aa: CASSQGQGLAQAFF; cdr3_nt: TGTGCCAGCTCACAGGGACAGGGTCTCGCCCAAGCTTTCTTT
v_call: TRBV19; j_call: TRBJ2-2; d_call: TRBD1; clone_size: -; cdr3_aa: CASRAIPTGHTGELFF; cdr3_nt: TGTGCCAGTAGAGCGATTCCGACAGGGCACACCGGGGAGCTGTTTTTT
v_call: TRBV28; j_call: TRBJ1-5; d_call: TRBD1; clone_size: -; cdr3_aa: CASRRTGGTHQPQHF; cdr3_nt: TGTGCCAGCAGACGGACAGGGGGCACGCATCAGCCCCAGCATTTT
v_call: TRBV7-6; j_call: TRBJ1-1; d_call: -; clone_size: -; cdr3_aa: CASSLVRGANTEAFF; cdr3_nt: TGTGCCAGCAGCTTAGTGCGGGGGGCGAACACTGAAGCTTTCTTT
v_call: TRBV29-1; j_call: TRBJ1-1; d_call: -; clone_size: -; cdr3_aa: CSGQQGPNTEAFF; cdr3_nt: TGCAGCGGCCAACAGGGACCCAACACTGAAGCTTTCTTT
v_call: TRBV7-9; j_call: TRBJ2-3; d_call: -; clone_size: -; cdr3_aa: CASSLDLGGTQYF; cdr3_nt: TGTGCCAGCAGCTTAGACCTGGGTGGTACGCAGTATTTT
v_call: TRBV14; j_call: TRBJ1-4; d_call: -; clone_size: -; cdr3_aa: CASSQGGREVEKLFF; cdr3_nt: TGTGCCAGCAGCCAAGGAGGCAGGGAAGTTGAAAAACTGTTTTTT
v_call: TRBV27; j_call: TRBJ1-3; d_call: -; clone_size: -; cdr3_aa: CASSFWPPGGSGNTIYF; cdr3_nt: TGTGCCAGCAGTTTCTGGCCCCCCGGAGGCTCTGGAAACACCATATATTTT
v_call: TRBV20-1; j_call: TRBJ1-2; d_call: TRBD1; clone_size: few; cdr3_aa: CSVYRGGYTF; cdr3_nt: TGCAGTGTCTACAGGGGCGGCTACACCTTC
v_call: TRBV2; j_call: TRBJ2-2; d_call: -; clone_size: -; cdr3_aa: CASSEVSGAGTGELFF; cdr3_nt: TGTGCCAGCAGTGAAGTTTCGGGGGCCGGAACCGGGGAGCTGTTTTTT
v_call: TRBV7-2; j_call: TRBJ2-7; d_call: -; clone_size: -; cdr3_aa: CASSLGRDYEQYF; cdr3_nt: TGTGCCAGCAGCTTAGGCAGGGACTACGAGCAGTACTTC
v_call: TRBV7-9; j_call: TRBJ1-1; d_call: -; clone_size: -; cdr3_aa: CASSARWHTEAFF; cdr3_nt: TGTGCCAGCAGCGCACGATGGCACACTGAAGCTTTCTTT